Presented here are 15 T cell receptor beta chains from one specimen sequenced in a study of shared clonotypes between healthy human individuals. Clones were sequenced by immunoSEQ multiplex PCR, and TCRdb holds only the in-frame ones, with some missing. The table records a few million clones, approximately 95% of them present only once. The source material was naive CD4+ T cells from PBMCs. Indicated subset: CD45RA+ positively selected. Source of these receptors: a man between 18 and 35 years old in good health. Some clones in this sample may be carry-over from other donors' samples.

A remark on this clone: Additional DNA sequences in this sample encode the identical CDR3. The chain carries TRBV28 and TRBJ2-3, with D unclear. The length of the CDR3 is 11 residues. Looked up from germline, CDR1 is MDHEN and CDR2 is SYDVKM. V shed 6 bases and J shed 6 bases, with 7 bases lying between them. The CDR3 protein is CASSFSDTQYF. CDR3 nucleotides: TGTGCCAGCAGCTTCTCCGATACGCAGTATTTT. Full variable domain (remainder filled in from reference TRBV28 and TRBJ2-3): DVKVTQSSRYLVKRTGEKVFLECVQDMDHENMFWYRQDPGLGLRLIYFSYDVKMKEKGDIPEGYSVSREKKERFSLILESASTNQTSMYLCASSFSDTQYFGPGTRLTVL.

The rearrangement uses TRBV28 and TRBJ2-7, with 10 bases identical to TRBD2. This CDR3 contains 15 residues. From germline, CDR1 is MDHEN and CDR2 SYDVKM. J gave up 2 bases and V 5 bases, and 6 bases lay outside the gene matches. This CDR3 is CASSVGTSATYEQYF. For the CDR3, the DNA is TGTGCCAGCAGTGTCGGGACTAGCGCTACCTACGAGCAGTACTTC.

This chain links TRBV5-1 with TRBJ2-7, with D possibly being TRBD2 (6 bases). Trimming left V 3 bases short and J 5 bases short, with 12 bases between. The CDR3 covers 13 residues. Germline V gives CDR1 SGHRS, CDR2 YFSETQ. CDR3 sequence: CASSWTRGNEQYF. The CDR3 nucleotides read TGCGCCAGCAGCTGGACTCGCGGGAACGAGCAGTACTTC. Based on the CDR3 plus reference TRBV5-1 and TRBJ2-7, the full variable domain is KAGVTQTPRYLIKTRGQQVTLSCSPISGHRSVSWYQQTPGQGLQFLFEYFSETQRNKGNFPGRFSGRQFSNSRSEMNVSTLELGDSALYLCASSWTRGNEQYFGPGTRLTVT.

The chain links TRBV7-9 to TRBJ2-2; possible D gene TRBD1, 5 bases. In germline, CDR1 is SEHNR, CDR2 FQNEAQ (reference sequence). The CDR3 totals 18 residues. Trimming pared 4 bases from V and 2 bases from J, leaving 20 bases between. The CDR3 loop reads CASSYYGRAPNNTGELFF. CDR3 DNA sequence: TGTGCCAGCAGCTATTACGGCAGGGCGCCGAACAACACCGGGGAGCTGTTTTTT.

In regard to this clone: The junction shows a germline mismatch at one end, possibly a read error. The rearrangement links TRBV5-8 to TRBJ1-5; tentatively, D is TRBD1 (5 bases). The CDR3 runs to 16 residues. Per germline, CDR1 SGHTS and CDR2 YDEGEE. CDR3 residues: CASNLGRGNSNQPQHF. The CDR3 bases are TGTGCCAGCAACTTGGGACGGGGAAATAGCAATCAGCCCCAGCATTTT. Filled out from reference TRBV5-8 and TRBJ1-5, the complete variable domain reads EAGVTQSPTHLIKTRGQQATLRCSPISGHTSVYWYQQALGLGLQFLLWYDEGEERNRGNFPPRFSGRQFPNYSSELNVNALELEDSALYLCASNLGRGNSNQPQHFGDGTRLSIL.

The J gene is TRBJ2-5, the V gene TRBV29-1, with 7 positions matching TRBD1. CDR1 and CDR2 from the germline V gene are SQVTM and ANQGSEA. Trimming cost V 5 bases and J 5 bases; bases outside gene matches: 5. The CDR3 sequence is 12 residues long. This CDR3 reads CSVLQTGETQYF. CDR3 coding DNA: TGCAGCGTTCTACAGACAGGGGAGACCCAGTACTTC.

The V gene is TRBV5-1, the J gene TRBJ2-3; TRBD2 agrees at 8 bases. V lost 2 bases to trimming and J lost 4 bases; unmatched junction nucleotides: 6. The CDR3 contains 15 residues. CDR1 is SGHRS, CDR2 YFSETQ, per germline. The CDR3 nucleotides read TGCGCCAGCAGCTTAAGCGGGAGTATCTCAGATACGCAGTATTTT. As protein: CASSLSGSISDTQYF.

This clone was seen once. The V and J genes are TRBV5-1 and TRBJ2-5, with TRBD2 identical over 12 bases. Germline V gene sequence: CDR1 SGHRS, CDR2 YFSETQ. V lost 6 bases and J lost 2; bases outside the gene matches: 2. The CDR3 length is 14 residues. The CDR3 DNA reads TGCGCCAGCACCGGACTAGCGGGACAAGAGACCCAGTACTTC. Its protein is CASTGLAGQETQYF.

This clone showed up just once. The chain joins TRBV7-2 to TRBJ2-7, with D perhaps matching TRBD1 (5 bases). Germline CDR1 and CDR2: SGHTA and FQGNSA. V was clipped by 1 base and J by 3 bases, with 10 bases between them. CDR3 length equals 14 residues. CDR3 residues: CASSLGQLYYEQYF. In nucleotides, the CDR3 is TGTGCCAGCAGCTTAGGACAGTTGTACTACGAGCAGTACTTC.

This chain uses TRBV5-5 with TRBJ2-7; possible D gene TRBD1, 6 bases. The CDR3 loop spans 15 amino acids. Trimming pared 0 bases from V and 3 bases from J, leaving 13 bases between. Germline V lookup: CDR1 SGHKS, CDR2 YYEKEE (reference sequence). The CDR3 sequence: CASSLGQAVDYEQYF. CDR3 DNA sequence: TGTGCCAGCAGCTTGGGACAGGCCGTGGACTACGAGCAGTACTTC.

V and J are TRBV6-6 and TRBJ1-1, with unresolved D. CDR3 length: 14 amino acids. V dropped 8 bases and J dropped 5 bases, with 18 bases sitting between them. Germline lookup yields CDR1 MNHNY and CDR2 SVGAGI (reference sequence). Written as DNA, the CDR3 is TGTGCCAGCCGAGCTATTGGAGGCGGGACTGAAGCTTTCTTT. It encodes CASRAIGGGTEAFF.

The chain couples TRBV19 to TRBJ1-4; D uncertain. The CDR3 length is 15 residues. CDR1 LNHDA and CDR2 SQIVND come from the germline V gene (reference sequence). Trimming took off 3 bases at V and 0 bases at J, with 8 bases between the two ends. The CDR3 spells CASSIRSATNEKLFF. The CDR3 nucleotides are TGTGCCAGTAGTATTCGGTCGGCAACTAATGAAAAACTGTTTTTT.

The chain uses TRBV4-1 and TRBJ2-7, with D possibly being TRBD1 (7 bases). This CDR3 region has 16 residues. V lost 1 base to trimming and J lost 2 bases, with 15 bases between them. Germline V gene sequence: CDR1 MGHRA, CDR2 YSYEKL. For the CDR3, the DNA is TGCGCCAGCAGCCAAGGGCCGGGACAGCGGGCCTACGAGCAGTACTTC. This sequence encodes CASSQGPGQRAYEQYF.

This chain uses TRBV5-4 with TRBJ2-5; 7 positions match TRBD2. The CDR3 has 15 amino acids. V lost 4 bases and J lost 5; bases outside the gene matches: 11. Per germline, CDR1 SGHNT and CDR2 YYREEE (reference sequence). The CDR3 DNA is TGTGCCAGCAGCCCCCGACTAGCCGAGCGGGAGACCCAGTACTTC. This sequence encodes CASSPRLAERETQYF.

The CDR3 region is CASSFQQGPQPQHF. The CDR3 nucleotides read TGTGCCAGCAGTTTTCAACAGGGCCCTCAGCCCCAGCATTTT. The chain links TRBV28 to TRBJ1-5, with a possible D match to TRBD1 (6 bases). Deletions cut 3 bases from V and 6 bases from J, with 12 bases between. The CDR3 length is 14 residues. Germline V lookup: CDR1 MDHEN, CDR2 SYDVKM.